This paragraph covers one T cell receptor (beta chain) sequence. No antigen is known for it. The input lacks base qualities; no much larger clone sits a single base away. These data come from a study of blood T cell repertoires in COVID-19 (dated by TCRdb to the early 2020s). For the study in its entirety: Samples from collaborators originated in the United States, Italy and Spain and spanned both the acute and convalescent phases of COVID-19. Where available, HLA class I and class II types were taken from metadata supplied by the sample provider and were not determined by assay-based typing. Samples came from the ongoing ImmuneRACE study (first 160 participants) plus 1,254 subjects from 6 global collaborators. The prospective study material was composed of cDNA or gDNA derived from T cells, B-cell-depleted T cells, or PBMCs. The sample metadata nearly always contained a de-identified subject ID, COVID-19 status, age in years and sex. A freely available public database, intended as a resource for researchers studying the immune response to SARS-CoV-2, is where the repertoires were released. The dataset comprised deeply sampled blood TCRbeta repertoires from subjects exposed to, actively infected with, or recovered from COVID-19. Beyond this particular receptor, the publication reports: How much clinical and demographic metadata was included differed by source and by participant, and the metadata was provided uncurated.

TCRbeta CDR3 regions were amplified from genomic DNA using the immunoSEQ Assay, a bias-controlled multiplex PCR. In the original analysis: The number of nucleated cells in each sample was estimated from the amplification of reference gene primers within the assay. To quantify the absolute abundance of each unique TCRbeta CDR3 rearrangement, sequence reads were collapsed and filtered. For each sample, productive Simpson clonality was calculated as the square root of Simpson's diversity index over productive rearrangements. Not all clones reach the TCRdb copy of this immuneACCESS table, which keeps in-frame sequences only. Checked studies attribute under half of the gap to unresolved V genes and leave the rest unexplained. V and J calls and clone size are given by that table; D and trimming were obtained from the DNA. The sample profile shows over 200,000 clones; about three quarters of them were found once. In total, the top ten clones hold over 3% of the sample.

From the cysteine through the phenylalanine, the CDR3 covers 14 amino acids. Just CDR3 DNA is preserved here, 42 bases in frame from base 1. The germline V gene encodes CDR1 SGHRS and CDR2 YFSETQ. V drops 5 bases and J drops 1 base, leaving 9 bases in between. Each collaborating institution followed its own protocols to collect whole blood in K2EDTA tubes. Collaborator samples were shipped for TCRbeta analysis as frozen whole blood, isolated PBMCs, or DNA extracted from either sample type. The receptor comes from a woman of 80 years or more with acute or convalescent COVID-19. The chain is made from TRBV5-1 and TRBJ2-2, with the D gene call left open. Sequences were obtained from peripheral blood. The CDR3 has the sequence CASSKTLNTGELFF. The nucleotide sequence reads as follows: TGCGCCAGCAGTAAGACTCTGAACACCGGGGAGCTGTTTTTT.